The present entry profiles one TCR beta chain with its context. Followed over time, Seattle patients had been enrolled while infection was active. The data stem from a study of blood T cell repertoires in COVID-19. Study information: Material from acute and convalescent COVID-19 was sourced from the United States, Italy and Spain.

Repertoires were generated with immunoSEQ multiplex PCR, while TCRdb's copy carries only in-frame clones and drops some. The top ten hold 2.5% to 3.5% of the sample, which has 250,000 to 350,000 clones, roughly 88% seen once. The ends were cut back, 1 base at V and 3 bases at J, with 13 bases in the middle. The CDR3 has 15 amino acids. Germline assignment: CDR1 LGHDT and CDR2 YNNKEL (reference sequence). This chain joins TRBV3-1 (or the pseudogene TRBV3-2) and TRBJ2-7; D gene ambiguous. This TCR was sampled from a woman younger than 45 with COVID-19, enrolled during active disease. The sample taken for sequencing was peripheral blood. CDR3 in amino acids: CASSQGFSTGYEQYF. The CDR3 DNA follows: TGTGCCAGCAGCCAAGGGTTTAGTACCGGCTACGAGCAGTACTTC.